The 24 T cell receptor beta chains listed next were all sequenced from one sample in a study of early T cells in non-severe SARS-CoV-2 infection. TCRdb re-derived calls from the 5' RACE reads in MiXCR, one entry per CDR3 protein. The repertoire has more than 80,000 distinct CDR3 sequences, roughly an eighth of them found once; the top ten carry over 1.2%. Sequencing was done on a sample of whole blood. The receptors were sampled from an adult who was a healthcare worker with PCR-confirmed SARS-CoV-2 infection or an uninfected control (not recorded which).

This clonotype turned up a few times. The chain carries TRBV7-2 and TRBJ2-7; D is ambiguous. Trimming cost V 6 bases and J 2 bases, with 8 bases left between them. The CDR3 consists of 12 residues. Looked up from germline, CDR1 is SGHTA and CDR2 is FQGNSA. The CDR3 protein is CASSTGTYEQYF. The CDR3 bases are TGTGCCAGCAGTACGGGTACCTACGAGCAGTACTTC.

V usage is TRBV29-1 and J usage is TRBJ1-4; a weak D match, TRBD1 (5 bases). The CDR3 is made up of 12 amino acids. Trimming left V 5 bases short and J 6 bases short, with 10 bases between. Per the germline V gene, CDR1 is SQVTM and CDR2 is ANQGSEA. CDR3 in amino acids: CSVRCRDEKLFF. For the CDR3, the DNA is TGCAGCGTTCGGTGCAGGGATGAAAAACTGTTTTTT.

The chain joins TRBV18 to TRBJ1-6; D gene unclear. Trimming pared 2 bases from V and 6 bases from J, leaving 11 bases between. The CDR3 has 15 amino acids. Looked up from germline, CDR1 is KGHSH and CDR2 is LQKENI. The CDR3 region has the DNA TGTGCCAGCTCACCAGGTCTTAAGATTAATTCACCCCTCCACTTT. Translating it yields CASSPGLKINSPLHF.

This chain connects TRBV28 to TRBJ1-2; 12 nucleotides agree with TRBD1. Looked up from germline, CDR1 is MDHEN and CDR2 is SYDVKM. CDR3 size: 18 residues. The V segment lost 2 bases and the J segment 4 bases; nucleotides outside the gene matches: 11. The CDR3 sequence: CASSLPGTGGEGSYGYTF. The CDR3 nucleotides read TGTGCCAGCAGTTTACCCGGGACAGGGGGCGAGGGGTCCTATGGCTACACCTTC.

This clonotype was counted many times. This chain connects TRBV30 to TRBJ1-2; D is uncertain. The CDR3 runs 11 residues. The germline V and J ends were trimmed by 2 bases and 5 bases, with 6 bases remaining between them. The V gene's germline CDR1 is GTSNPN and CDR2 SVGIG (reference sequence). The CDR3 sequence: CAWSTYYGYTF. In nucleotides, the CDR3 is TGTGCCTGGAGTACCTATTATGGCTACACCTTC.

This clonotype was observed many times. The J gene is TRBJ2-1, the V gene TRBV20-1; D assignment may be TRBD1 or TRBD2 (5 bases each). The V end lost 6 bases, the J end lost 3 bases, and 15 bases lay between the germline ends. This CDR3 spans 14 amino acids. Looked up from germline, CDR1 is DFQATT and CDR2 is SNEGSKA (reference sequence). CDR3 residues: CSAIRDPGYNEQFF. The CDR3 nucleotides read TGCAGTGCCATCAGGGACCCCGGCTACAATGAGCAGTTCTTC.

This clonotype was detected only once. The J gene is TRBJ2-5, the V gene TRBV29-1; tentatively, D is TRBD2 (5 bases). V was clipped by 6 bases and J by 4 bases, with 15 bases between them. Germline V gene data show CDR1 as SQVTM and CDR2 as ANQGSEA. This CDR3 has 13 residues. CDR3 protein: CSVADYSGETQYF. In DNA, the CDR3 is TGCAGCGTAGCAGACTATTCGGGAGAGACCCAGTACTTC.

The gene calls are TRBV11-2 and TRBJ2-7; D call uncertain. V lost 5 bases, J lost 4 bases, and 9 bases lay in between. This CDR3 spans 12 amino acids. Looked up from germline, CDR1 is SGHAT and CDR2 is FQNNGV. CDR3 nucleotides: TGTGCCAGCAGCACGGAATCATACGAGCAGTACTTC. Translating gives CASSTESYEQYF.

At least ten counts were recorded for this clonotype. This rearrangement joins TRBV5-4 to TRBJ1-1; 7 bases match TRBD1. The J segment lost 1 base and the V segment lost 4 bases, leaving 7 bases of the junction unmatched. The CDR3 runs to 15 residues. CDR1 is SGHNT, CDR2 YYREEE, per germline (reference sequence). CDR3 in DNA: TGTGCCAGCAGCCAAATACAGGGGAAGAACACTGAAGCTTTCTTT. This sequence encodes CASSQIQGKNTEAFF. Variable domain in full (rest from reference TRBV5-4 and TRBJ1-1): ETGVTQSPTHLIKTRGQQVTLRCSSQSGHNTVSWYQQALGQGPQFIFQYYREEENGRGNFPPRFSGLQFPNYSSELNVNALELDDSALYLCASSQIQGKNTEAFFGQGTRLTVV.

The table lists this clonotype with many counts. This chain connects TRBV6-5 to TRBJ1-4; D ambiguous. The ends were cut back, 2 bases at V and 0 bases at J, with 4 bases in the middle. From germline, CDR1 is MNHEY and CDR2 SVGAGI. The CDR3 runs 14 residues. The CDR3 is CASSYRTTNEKLFF. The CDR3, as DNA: TGTGCCAGCAGTTACCGGACAACTAATGAAAAACTGTTTTTT.

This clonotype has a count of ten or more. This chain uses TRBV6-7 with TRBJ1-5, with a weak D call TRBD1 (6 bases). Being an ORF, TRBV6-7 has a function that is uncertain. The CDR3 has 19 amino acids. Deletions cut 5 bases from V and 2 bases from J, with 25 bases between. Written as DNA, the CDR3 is TGTGCCAGCAGTCCCCGGGGGACACGCGCCGGTGTCGGCAATCAGCCCCAGCATTTT. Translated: CASSPRGTRAGVGNQPQHF.

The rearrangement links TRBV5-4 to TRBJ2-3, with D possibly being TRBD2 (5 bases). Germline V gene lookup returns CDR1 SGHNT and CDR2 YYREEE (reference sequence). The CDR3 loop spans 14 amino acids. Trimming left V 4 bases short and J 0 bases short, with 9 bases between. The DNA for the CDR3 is TGTGCCAGCAGCGACCGGACTAGCACAGATACGCAGTATTTT. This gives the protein CASSDRTSTDTQYF.

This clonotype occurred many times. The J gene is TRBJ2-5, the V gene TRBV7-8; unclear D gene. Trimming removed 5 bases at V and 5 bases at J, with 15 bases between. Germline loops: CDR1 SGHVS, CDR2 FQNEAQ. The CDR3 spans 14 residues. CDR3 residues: CASSHSELGETQYF. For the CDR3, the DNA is TGTGCCAGCAGCCACAGCGAGTTAGGGGAGACCCAGTACTTC.

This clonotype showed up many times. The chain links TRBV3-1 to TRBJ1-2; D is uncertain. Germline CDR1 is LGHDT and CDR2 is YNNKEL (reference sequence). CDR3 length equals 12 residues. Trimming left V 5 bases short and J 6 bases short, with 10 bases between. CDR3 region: CASSRSSDGYTF. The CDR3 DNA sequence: TGTGCCAGCAGCAGAAGTTCAGATGGCTACACCTTC. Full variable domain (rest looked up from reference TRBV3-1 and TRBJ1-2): DTAVSQTPKYLVTQMGNDKSIKCEQNLGHDTMYWYKQDSKKFLKIMFSYNNKELIINETVPNRFSPKSPDKAHLNLHINSLELGDSAVYFCASSRSSDGYTFGSGTRLTVV.

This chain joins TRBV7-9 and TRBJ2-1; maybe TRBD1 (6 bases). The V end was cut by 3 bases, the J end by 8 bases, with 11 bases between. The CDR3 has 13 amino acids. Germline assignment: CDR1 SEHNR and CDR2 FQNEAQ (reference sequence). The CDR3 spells CASSLTNRDEQFF. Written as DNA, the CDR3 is TGTGCCAGCAGCTTGACTAACAGGGATGAGCAGTTCTTC.

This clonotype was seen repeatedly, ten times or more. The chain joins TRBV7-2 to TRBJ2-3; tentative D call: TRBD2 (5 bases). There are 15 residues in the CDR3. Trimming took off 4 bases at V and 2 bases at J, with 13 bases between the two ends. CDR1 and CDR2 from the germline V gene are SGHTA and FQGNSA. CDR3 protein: CASSSVSGATDTQYF. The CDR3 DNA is TGTGCCAGCAGCTCGGTCAGCGGAGCCACAGATACGCAGTATTTT.

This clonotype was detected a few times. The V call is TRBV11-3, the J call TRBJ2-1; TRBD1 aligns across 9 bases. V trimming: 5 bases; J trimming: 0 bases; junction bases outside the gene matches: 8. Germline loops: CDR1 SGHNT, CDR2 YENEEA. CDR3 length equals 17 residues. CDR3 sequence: CASSPGTGKGSYNEQFF. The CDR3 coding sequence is TGTGCCAGCAGCCCAGGGACAGGGAAGGGCTCCTACAATGAGCAGTTCTTC.

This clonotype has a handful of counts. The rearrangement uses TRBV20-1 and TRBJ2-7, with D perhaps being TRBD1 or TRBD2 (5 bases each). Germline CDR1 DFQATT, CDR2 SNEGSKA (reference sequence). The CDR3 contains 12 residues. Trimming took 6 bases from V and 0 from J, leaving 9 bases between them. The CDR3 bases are TGCAGTGCCCGGGACGTCTCCTACGAGCAGTACTTC. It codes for CSARDVSYEQYF.

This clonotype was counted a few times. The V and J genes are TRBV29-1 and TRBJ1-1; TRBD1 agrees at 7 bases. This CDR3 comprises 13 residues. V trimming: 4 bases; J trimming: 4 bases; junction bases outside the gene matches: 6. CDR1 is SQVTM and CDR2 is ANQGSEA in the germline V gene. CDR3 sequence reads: CSVVTGRPTEAFF. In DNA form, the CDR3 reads TGCAGCGTTGTGACAGGGCGACCCACTGAAGCTTTCTTT.

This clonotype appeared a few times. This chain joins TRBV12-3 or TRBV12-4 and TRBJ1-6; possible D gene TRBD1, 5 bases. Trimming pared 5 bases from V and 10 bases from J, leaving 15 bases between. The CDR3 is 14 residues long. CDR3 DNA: TGTGCCAGCAGTCCCCCCGGGACTCAGTCACCCCTCCACTTT. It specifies CASSPPGTQSPLHF.

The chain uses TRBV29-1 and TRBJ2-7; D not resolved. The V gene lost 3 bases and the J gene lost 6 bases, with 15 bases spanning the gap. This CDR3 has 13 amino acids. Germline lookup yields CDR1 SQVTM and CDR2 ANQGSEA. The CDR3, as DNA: TGCAGCGTTGACGACCCTCCGGGCAGCGAGCAGTACTTC. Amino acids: CSVDDPPGSEQYF.

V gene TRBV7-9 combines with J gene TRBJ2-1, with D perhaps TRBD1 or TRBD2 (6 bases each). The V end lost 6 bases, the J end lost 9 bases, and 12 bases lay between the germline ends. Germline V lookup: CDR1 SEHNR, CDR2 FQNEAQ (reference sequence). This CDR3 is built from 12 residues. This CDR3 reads CASSWGAVEQFF. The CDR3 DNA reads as TGTGCCAGCAGTTGGGGGGCCGTTGAGCAGTTCTTC.

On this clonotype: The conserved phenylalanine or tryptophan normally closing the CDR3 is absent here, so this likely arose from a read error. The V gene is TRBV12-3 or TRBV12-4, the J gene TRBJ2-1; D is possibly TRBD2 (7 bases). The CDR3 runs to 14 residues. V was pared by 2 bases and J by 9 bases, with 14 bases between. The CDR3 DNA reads TGTGCCAGCAGTTTAACGGGGGGCCGGCCTGAGCAGTTCCTC. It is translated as CASSLTGGRPEQFL.

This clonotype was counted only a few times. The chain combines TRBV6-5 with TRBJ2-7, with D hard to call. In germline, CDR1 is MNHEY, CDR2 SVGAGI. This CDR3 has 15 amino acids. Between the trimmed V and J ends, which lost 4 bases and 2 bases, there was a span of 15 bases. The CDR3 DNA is TGTGCCAGCAGTTTAAGGACCGGCCGGGCCTACGAGCAGTACTTC. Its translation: CASSLRTGRAYEQYF.